The clone carrying this T cell receptor beta chain was seen just once. Antigen unknown. From germline, CDR1 is KGHSH and CDR2 LQKENI. The CDR3 contains 14 residues. The germline V and J ends were trimmed by 5 bases and 6 bases, with 16 bases remaining between them. The data belong to a study of cytomegalovirus exposure and HLA in healthy donors. Study outcomes and limitations: The study flagged some 170 TCR beta chains as cytomegalovirus-associated. TCR beta V segments were, for the most part, productive about 87% or about 30% of the time in an earlier analysis. Several V segments, TRBV6-2 and TRBV6-3 among them, could not be told apart and were dropped. A later analysis reported that several of the most significant clusters appeared to be linked to common viral pathogens, among them Epstein-Barr virus.

The PCR had 60 Vbeta and 13 Jbeta primers. Only in-frame clones appear in the TCRdb table, and some are missing; sequencing was by immunoSEQ multiplex PCR. The sample carries about 190,000 clones, over 60% recorded once. This sequence was found in a young man in good health and CMV-seropositive. Sequencing was done on a sample of PBMCs. The J gene is TRBJ1-2, the V gene TRBV18; D unresolved. The CDR3 loop is CASSSQEAQDGYTF. The CDR3 coding sequence is TGTGCCAGCTCATCTCAGGAGGCGCAAGATGGCTACACCTTC.